This T cell receptor beta chain was sequenced in a study of cytomegalovirus exposure and HLA in healthy donors. Study observations and caveats: The study designated fewer than 200 TCR beta chains cytomegalovirus-associated.

Turning to this clone: Its antigen remains unknown.

Data came from immunoSEQ multiplex PCR; TCRdb stores just in-frame clones and leaves some out. The repertoire has some 170,000 clones, roughly nine tenths of them found once; the top ten carry 7.2%. The CDR3 sequence is 15 residues long. Germline CDR1 MNHEY, CDR2 SMNVEV (reference sequence). The V gene lost 4 bases and the J gene lost 2 bases, with 13 bases spanning the gap. Material: PBMCs. This chain links TRBV27 with TRBJ2-3; D assignment may be TRBD1 or TRBD2 (6 bases each). The receptor was isolated from a man aged 25-40 years in good health and CMV-seropositive. Here the CDR3 DNA reads TGTGCCAGCAGTTCCCCGGGGGCCCCCACAGATACGCAGTATTTT. Its translation is CASSSPGAPTDTQYF.